This T cell receptor beta chain was captured in a study of immune cell composition in non-small cell lung cancer. Whole-study results and caveats: Adenocarcinomas with higher top tumour-associated clone frequency had more reactive TILs. Clones >0.5% enriched in tumour were rarer in adenocarcinoma (33%) than squamous (approximately 80%). Lung adenocarcinomas had lower top 10 clone scores and clonality than squamous tumours.

A word on this clone: The antigen is not known.

Germline-derived CDR1 and CDR2 are SGHAT and FQNNGV. The CDR3 spans 11 residues. V lost 5 bases and J lost 6, with 8 bases in between. TCRdb's copy holds only in-frame clones and misses some; the assay was immunoSEQ multiplex PCR. The sample has about 11,000 clones; roughly 60% are singletons. This sequence originates from a human donor with non-small cell lung cancer. V gene TRBV11-2 combines with J gene TRBJ2-7; D gene uncertain. Input material: lung tumor tissue. CDR3 sequence: CASSLTGEQYF. The DNA for the CDR3 is TGTGCCAGCAGCCTAACTGGCGAGCAGTACTTC.